The 5 T cell receptor beta chains reported below all come from one sample, sequenced in a study of cytomegalovirus exposure and HLA in healthy donors. Generated by immunoSEQ multiplex PCR, the TCRdb table keeps only in-frame clones and is missing some. The sample has about 68,000 clones, more than 95% seen once. Sequencing used PBMCs. The receptors shown here come from a man aged 18 to 30 in good health and CMV-seronegative.

The chain combines TRBV27 with TRBJ2-2, with D perhaps matching TRBD2 (5 bases). CDR1 and CDR2 (germline): MNHEY, SMNVEV (reference sequence). Trimming cost V 5 bases and J 7 bases, with 11 bases left between them. CDR3 length equals 13 residues. The CDR3 here is CASSHRGSGELFF. The DNA for the CDR3 is TGTGCCAGCAGTCATAGAGGGAGCGGGGAGCTGTTTTTT.

The CDR3: CASSLRGTVYGYTF. CDR3 nucleotide sequence: TGTGCCAGCAGCTTACGGGGAACGGTCTATGGCTACACCTTC. J is TRBJ1-2 and V is TRBV7-9; the D is unclear. This CDR3 contains 14 residues. Looked up from germline, CDR1 is SEHNR and CDR2 is FQNEAQ (reference sequence). With 2 bases removed from V and 4 bases from J, the gap between germline ends came to 11 bases.

The V and J genes are TRBV11-2 and TRBJ1-2, with 10 nucleotides matching TRBD1. V gave up 5 bases and J gave up 5 bases; unmatched junction bases: 5. The germline CDR1 and CDR2 sequences are SGHAT and FQNNGV. This CDR3 region has 14 residues. CDR3 protein: CASSPGTGEYGYTF. DNA of the CDR3: TGTGCCAGCAGCCCCGGGACAGGGGAATATGGCTACACCTTC.

The chain combines TRBV28 with TRBJ1-5; the D is unclear. Germline V CDR1 and CDR2: MDHEN, SYDVKM. The CDR3 extends over 12 amino acids. Between the trimmed V and J ends, which lost 9 bases and 0 bases, there was a span of 6 bases. DNA for the CDR3: TGTGCCAGTCAGGTTAGCAATCAGCCCCAGCATTTT. It yields the protein CASQVSNQPQHF.

This chain uses TRBV11-2 with TRBJ2-1, with D hard to call. Germline CDR1 reads SGHAT; CDR2 reads FQNNGV. Trimming took off 1 base at V and 6 bases at J, with 7 bases between the two ends. The CDR3 is made up of 13 amino acids. The CDR3 sequence: CASSLVQFNEQFF. The DNA for the CDR3 is TGTGCCAGCAGCTTAGTACAGTTCAATGAGCAGTTCTTC.